A selection of T cell receptor beta chains follows, all from one sample in a study of T cell repertoires in cytomegalovirus infection. Their antigens are not known. Via MiXCR, TCRdb re-called the reads, giving one row per CDR3 protein. There are under 40,000 distinct CDR3 sequences in the sample; 52% occur only once, and 90% lies in the top ten. This sample comprised CD8+ T cells from cultured PBMCs, obtained from culture after CMV antigen stimulation. Receptors originate from a human donor in good health (CMV status not recorded). Some clones in this sample may be carry-over from other donors' samples. CDR3s include the opening cysteine and the closing phenylalanine or tryptophan. The D gene is left open where the match is weak. Size tells how often a clone was seen (once, few, many) or the class of an expanded clone, and some rows leave it out.

size	V	J	D	CDR3	DNA
many	TRBV4-1	TRBJ1-1	-	CASTWTVGYMNTEAFF	TGCGCCAGCACATGGACAGTGGGCTACATGAACACTGAAGCTTTCTTT
-	TRBV30	TRBJ1-1	-	CAWSVETEMNTEAFF	TGTGCCTGGAGTGTAGAGACAGAGATGAACACTGAAGCTTTCTTT
few	TRBV7-3	TRBJ2-1	-	CASSTPGSQNNEQFF	TGTGCCAGCAGCACCCCCGGGTCTCAGAACAATGAGCAGTTCTTC
few	TRBV7-8	TRBJ2-3	-	CASSSPGRRTSTDTQYF	TGTGCCAGCAGCTCCCCGGGACGGAGAACTAGCACAGATACGCAGTATTTT
few	TRBV28	TRBJ1-2	TRBD1	CASSFAGGNYGYTF	TGTGCCAGCAGTTTCGCAGGGGGCAACTATGGCTACACCTTC
-	TRBV5-3	TRBJ2-1	TRBD2	CASSAPGTSGSYEQFF	TGTGCCAGCAGCGCACCGGGGACTAGCGGGAGCTATGAGCAGTTCTTC
-	TRBV10-3	TRBJ1-1	TRBD1	CAISSQGANTEAFF	TGTGCCATCAGTTCCCAGGGGGCGAACACTGAAGCTTTCTTT
-	TRBV7-2	TRBJ2-4	-	CASSLSRVAKNIQYF	TGTGCCAGCAGCTTATCGCGCGTAGCCAAAAACATTCAGTACTTC
-	TRBV5-4	TRBJ2-3	TRBD1	CASSRGDRGRRMPTDTQYF	TGTGCCAGCAGCCGCGGGGACAGGGGGCGGCGGATGCCCACAGATACGCAGTATTTT
-	TRBV27	TRBJ2-5	-	CASSLSRGGETQYF	TGTGCCAGCAGTTTATCAAGGGGAGGAGAGACCCAGTACTTC
few	TRBV7-3	TRBJ2-7	TRBD2	CASSPPSTSGTTYEQYF	TGTGCCAGCAGCCCCCCCTCCACTAGCGGGACTACCTACGAGCAGTACTTC
-	TRBV20-1	TRBJ1-4	-	CSAREEEQGERKATNEKLFF	TGCAGTGCTAGAGAAGAGGAACAGGGCGAAAGAAAAGCAACTAATGAAAAACTGTTTTTT
-	TRBV15	TRBJ2-1	TRBD2	CATSRVRLAEGGEQFF	TGTGCCACCAGCAGAGTTAGACTAGCGGAAGGGGGTGAGCAGTTCTTC
once	TRBV24-1	TRBJ1-1	TRBD1	CATRDSLNTEAFF	TGTGCCACACGGGACAGTTTAAACACTGAAGCTTTCTTT
-	TRBV7-6	TRBJ2-7	-	CASSSKGMNEQYF	TGTGCCAGCAGCTCGAAAGGGATGAACGAGCAGTACTTC
-	TRBV7-6	TRBJ2-3	-	CASSLVGGAGERDTQYF	TGTGCCAGCAGCTTAGTGGGGGGCGCCGGAGAACGAGATACGCAGTATTTT
many	TRBV28	TRBJ2-1	TRBD2	CASTDSREVEGNEQFF	TGTGCCAGCACCGACTCGCGGGAGGTCGAGGGCAATGAGCAGTTCTTC
-	TRBV2	TRBJ2-4	TRBD1	CASSDSGTGTKNIQYF	TGTGCCAGCAGTGACTCCGGGACAGGGACAAAAAACATTCAGTACTTC
-	TRBV7-2	TRBJ1-5	TRBD1	CASSSRGDQPQHF	TGTGCCAGCAGCTCCAGGGGGGATCAGCCCCAGCATTTT
few	TRBV6-5	TRBJ1-2	TRBD1	CASSYSPSTGWGYTF	TGTGCCAGCAGTTACAGCCCCTCGACAGGGTGGGGCTACACCTTC
-	TRBV7-4	TRBJ1-1	-	CASSPNPGGMNTEAFF	TGTGCCAGCAGTCCGAACCCAGGCGGCATGAACACTGAAGCTTTCTTT
-	TRBV20-1	TRBJ2-7	TRBD1	CSAKTGDRVNREQYF	TGCAGTGCCAAGACCGGGGACAGGGTTAATCGGGAGCAGTACTTC